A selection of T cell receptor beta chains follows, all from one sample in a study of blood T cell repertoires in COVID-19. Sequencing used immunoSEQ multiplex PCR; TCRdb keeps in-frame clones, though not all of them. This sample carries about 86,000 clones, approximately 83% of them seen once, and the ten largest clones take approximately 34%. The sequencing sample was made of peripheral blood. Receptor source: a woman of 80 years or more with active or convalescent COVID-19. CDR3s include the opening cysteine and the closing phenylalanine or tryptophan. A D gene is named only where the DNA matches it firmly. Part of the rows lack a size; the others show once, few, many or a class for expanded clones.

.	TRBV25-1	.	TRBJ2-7	TGTGCCAGCAGTGACGGGGGTAGGGCCGAGCAGTACTTC	CASSDGGRAEQYF
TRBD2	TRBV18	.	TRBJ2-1	TGTGCCAGCTCTCCTAGGACTAGCGGGGGTTACAATGAGCAGTTCTTC	CASSPRTSGGYNEQFF
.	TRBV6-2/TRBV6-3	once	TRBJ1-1	TGTGCCAGCAGTTTATCAGGAATCACTGAAGCTTTCTTT	CASSLSGITEAFF
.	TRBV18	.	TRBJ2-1	TGTGCCAGCTCACCACCGATTGGGAGGGGGGAGCAGTTCTTC	CASSPPIGRGEQFF
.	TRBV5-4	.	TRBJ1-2	TGTGCCAGCAGCTTGGCAGGGGTAGACGGCTACACCTTC	CASSLAGVDGYTF
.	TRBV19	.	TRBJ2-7	TGTGCCAGTAGTTCCCGGGACAACTACGAGCAGTACTTC	CASSSRDNYEQYF
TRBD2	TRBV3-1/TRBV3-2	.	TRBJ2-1	TGTGCCAGCAGCCAAGATTATGGGACTAGGTCCTACAATGAGCAGTTCTTC	CASSQDYGTRSYNEQFF
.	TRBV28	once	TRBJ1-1	TGTGCCAGCTCCCCCCCCAGGCAGTCCACCGAAGCTTTCTTT	CASSPPRQSTEAFF
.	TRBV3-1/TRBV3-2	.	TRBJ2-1	TGTGCCAGCAGCCAAGAGCGGTGGTGGGGCGATTCTCTTGGTGAGCAGTTCTTC	CASSQERWWGDSLGEQFF
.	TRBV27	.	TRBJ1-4	TGTGCCAGCAGTCAAGGGGAGGCTAATGAAAAACTGTTTTTT	CASSQGEANEKLFF
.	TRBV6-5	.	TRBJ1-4	TGTGCCAGCAGTCCTGTGGGGGGGAGGATTGAAAAACTGTTTTTT	CASSPVGGRIEKLFF
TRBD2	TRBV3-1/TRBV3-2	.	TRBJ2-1	TGTGCCAGCAGCCAAGTACCGGGGACTAGCGGGTACAATGAGCAGTTCTTC	CASSQVPGTSGYNEQFF
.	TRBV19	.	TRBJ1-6	TGTGCCAGTTCAGTCCTCTATAATTCACCCCTCCACTTT	CASSVLYNSPLHF
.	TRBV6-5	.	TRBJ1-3	TGTGCCAGCAGTTACAACAGGGACCCAACAAACACCATATATTTT	CASSYNRDPTNTIYF
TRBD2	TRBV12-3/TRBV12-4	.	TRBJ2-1	TGTGCCAGCAGACCCCTAGGGCGGGAGTCTAGGATCTTC	CASRPLGRESRIF
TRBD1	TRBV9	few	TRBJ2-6	TGTGCCAGCAGCGCGCAACTCCCCAGGACAGGGAACGGTGGGGACGTCCTGACTTTC	CASSAQLPRTGNGGDVLTF
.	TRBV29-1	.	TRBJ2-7	TGCAGCGTTGAACTCAGGGGATGGCAGTACTTC	CSVELRGWQYF
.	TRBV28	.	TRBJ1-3	TGTGCCAGCAAAATGACAGGCTCTGGAAACACCATATATTTT	CASKMTGSGNTIYF
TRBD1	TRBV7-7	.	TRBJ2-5	TGTGCCAGCAGCTTGGGGAGGACAGGGGGCTATGAGACCCAGTACTTC	CASSLGRTGGYETQYF
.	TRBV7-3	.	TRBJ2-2	TGTGCCAGCAGCGTGGACATGAAGGGAGGGGGCGGGGAGCTGTTTTTT	CASSVDMKGGGGELFF
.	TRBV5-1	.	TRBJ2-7	TGCGCCAGCAGCTTTGGACTTTCCAGCTCCTACGAGCAGTACTTC	CASSFGLSSSYEQYF
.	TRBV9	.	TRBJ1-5	TGTGCCAGCAGCGTAGGGCTAGATGGCAATCAGCCCCAGCATTTT	CASSVGLDGNQPQHF
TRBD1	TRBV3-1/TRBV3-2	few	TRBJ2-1	TGTGCCAGCAGCCAATCAAGGACAGGTGGAAATGAGCAGTTCTTC	CASSQSRTGGNEQFF
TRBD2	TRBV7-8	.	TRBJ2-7	TGTGCCAGCAGCTTTAGTAGCGGGAGTCAGTACGAGCAGTACTTC	CASSFSSGSQYEQYF
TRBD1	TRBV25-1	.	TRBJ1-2	TGTGCCAGCAGTGAATTTGGGACAGACTCCTCAAACTATGGCTACACCTTC	CASSEFGTDSSNYGYTF
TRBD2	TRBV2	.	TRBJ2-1	TGTGCCAGCAGAGAGCTAGCGGTAGAATACAATGAGCAGTTCTTC	CASRELAVEYNEQFF
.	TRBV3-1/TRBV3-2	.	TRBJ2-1	TGTGCCAGCAGCCCTCCTAGCGTTTTCTCCAATGAGCAGTTCTTC	CASSPPSVFSNEQFF
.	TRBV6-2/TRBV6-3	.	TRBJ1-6	TGTGCCAGCAGTTACGCGGGGAGGACCTATAATTCACCCCTCCACTTT	CASSYAGRTYNSPLHF
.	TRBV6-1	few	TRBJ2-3	TGTGCCAGCAGTGAAGAGGACTATAGCACAGATACGCAGTATTTT	CASSEEDYSTDTQYF
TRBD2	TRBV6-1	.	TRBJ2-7	TGTGCCAGCAGTGTAGCGGGAGGGTCCTCCTACGAGCAGTACTTC	CASSVAGGSSYEQYF
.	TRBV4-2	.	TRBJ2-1	TGTGCCAGCAGCCAAGAACGAGCGGCCCCCTACAATGAGCAGTTCTTC	CASSQERAAPYNEQFF
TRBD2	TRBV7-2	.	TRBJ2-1	TGTGCCAGCAGCTTAGTAGGGTCGGGGGGTAATGAGCAGTTCTTC	CASSLVGSGGNEQFF
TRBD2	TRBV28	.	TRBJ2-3	TGTGCCAGCAGTTTCGGACTAGCGGGGGGGGATACGCAGTATTTT	CASSFGLAGGDTQYF
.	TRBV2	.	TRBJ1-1	TGTGCCAGCAGTGACCGGGCCGCAGCAGGGACTGAAGCTTTCTTT	CASSDRAAAGTEAFF
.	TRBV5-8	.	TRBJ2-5	TGTGCCAGCAGCTTTGGAGAAGAGACCCAGTACTTC	CASSFGEETQYF
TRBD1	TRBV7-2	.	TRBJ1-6	TGTGCCAGCAGCGCCCGGACAGGGGATAATTCACCCCTCCACTTT	CASSARTGDNSPLHF
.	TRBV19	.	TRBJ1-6	TGTGCCAGTAGGGAAGATGGAGTTTCACCCCTCCACTTT	CASREDGVSPLHF
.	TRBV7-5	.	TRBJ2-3	TGTGCCAGAAGCTTAGATTTTCGGGAAGCAGGTACGCAGTATTTT	CARSLDFREAGTQYF
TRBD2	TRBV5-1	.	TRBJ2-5	TGCGCCAGCAGCTTGCAGACTAGCGGAGAAGAGACCCAGTACTTC	CASSLQTSGEETQYF
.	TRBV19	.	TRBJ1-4	TGTGCCAGTAGTTCCGGCGATAGGGAGAATGAAAAACTGTTTTTT	CASSSGDRENEKLFF
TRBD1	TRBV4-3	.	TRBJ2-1	TGCGCCAGCAGCCAAGATTGGAACAGGGGGCTCAGCAATGAGCAGTTCTTC	CASSQDWNRGLSNEQFF
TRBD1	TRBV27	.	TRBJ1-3	TGTGCCAGCAGCAGCAAGGGGGCTGGTGGAAACACCATATATTTT	CASSSKGAGGNTIYF
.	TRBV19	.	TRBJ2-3	TGTGCCAGTAGTAGGGCCGCGGGTTTGGGCACAGATACGCAGTATTTT	CASSRAAGLGTDTQYF
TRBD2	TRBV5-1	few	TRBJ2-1	TGCGCCAGCAGCTCCGGACTAGCGGGACTCCACTACAATGAGCAGTTCTTC	CASSSGLAGLHYNEQFF
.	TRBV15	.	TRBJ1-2	TGTGCCACCAGCACCTCTATGGGCGTGAGGGACATCTTCACCTTC	CATSTSMGVRDIFTF
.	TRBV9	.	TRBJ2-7	TGTGCCAGCAGCGTAGGGTGGGGCGGATCCTACGAGCAGTACTTC	CASSVGWGGSYEQYF
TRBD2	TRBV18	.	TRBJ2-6	TGTGCCAGCTCACCTGGACTAGCGGTGGGCTCTGGGGCCAACGTCCTGACTTTC	CASSPGLAVGSGANVLTF
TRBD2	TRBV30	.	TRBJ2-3	TGTGCCTGGAGTGTGGGCGGGGGGGGCACAGATACGCAGTATTTT	CAWSVGGGGTDTQYF
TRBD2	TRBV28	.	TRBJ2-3	TGTGCCAGCAGTCCGAGACTAGCGGGAGTCCCAGATACGCAGTATTTT	CASSPRLAGVPDTQYF
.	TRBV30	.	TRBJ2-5	TGTGCCTTAACCCAGGGGAGTGGAGAGACCCAGTACTTC	CALTQGSGETQYF
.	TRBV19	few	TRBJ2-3	TGTGCCAGTAGTGAGGGGGACAGCACAGATACGCAGTATTTT	CASSEGDSTDTQYF
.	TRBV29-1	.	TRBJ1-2	TGCAGCGCTCGGGACACCCAATTCTATGGCTACACCTTC	CSARDTQFYGYTF
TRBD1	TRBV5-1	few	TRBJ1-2	TGCGCCAGCAGCTTTGGACAGGGGGGACGGAACTATGGCTACACCTTC	CASSFGQGGRNYGYTF
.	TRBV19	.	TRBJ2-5	TGTGCCAGTAGTAAGATTAGGGGGATCGGGGAGACCCAGTACTTC	CASSKIRGIGETQYF
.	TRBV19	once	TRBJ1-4	TGTGCCAGTAGTTCCCCGGGCAGGGGCGGTGAAAAACTGTTTTTT	CASSSPGRGGEKLFF
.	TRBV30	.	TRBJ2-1	TGTGCCTGGTCACTAGGGTTTGAGCAGTTCTTC	CAWSLGFEQFF